Listed below are T cell receptor beta chains from one sample, sequenced in a study of blood T cells in healthy people across ages. TCRdb redid the calling of the 5' RACE reads with MiXCR, one entry per CDR3 protein. The sample has some 1,500,000 distinct CDR3 sequences, about 45% seen once. Sequencing was carried out using blood. All receptors derive from a woman in her late teens or twenties in good health. Both conserved end residues are part of each CDR3. D genes are given only for firm matches. Only some rows state a clone size, as once, few, many or a class for expanded clones.

v_call: TRBV6-1
j_call: TRBJ1-1
clone_size: .
d_call: .
cdr3_aa: CASSGTARNTEAFF
cdr3_nt: TGTGCCAGCAGTGGGACAGCGAGGAACACTGAAGCTTTCTTT

v_call: TRBV20-1
j_call: TRBJ2-5
clone_size: few
d_call: TRBD2
cdr3_aa: CSALLAGGLETQYF
cdr3_nt: TGCAGTGCCCTACTAGCGGGGGGTTTGGAGACCCAGTACTTC

v_call: TRBV20-1
j_call: TRBJ2-7
clone_size: .
d_call: TRBD2
cdr3_aa: CSARLAGGFYEQYF
cdr3_nt: TGCAGTGCCAGACTAGCGGGAGGGTTTTACGAGCAGTACTTC

v_call: TRBV6-2/TRBV6-3
j_call: TRBJ1-5
clone_size: .
d_call: .
cdr3_aa: CASSYEGTGNQPQHF
cdr3_nt: TGTGCCAGCAGTTACGAGGGGACCGGCAATCAGCCCCAGCATTTT

v_call: TRBV9
j_call: TRBJ2-1
clone_size: .
d_call: TRBD2
cdr3_aa: CASSVGGGGAHEQFF
cdr3_nt: TGTGCCAGCAGCGTAGGTGGCGGGGGGGCCCATGAGCAGTTCTTC

v_call: TRBV4-2
j_call: TRBJ2-1
clone_size: .
d_call: TRBD1
cdr3_aa: CASSQDRRDRDNEQFF
cdr3_nt: TGTGCCAGCAGCCAAGATCGCCGGGACAGAGACAATGAGCAGTTCTTC

v_call: TRBV20-1
j_call: TRBJ1-2
clone_size: .
d_call: .
cdr3_aa: CSAGHTRDYGYTF
cdr3_nt: TGCAGTGCGGGACATACCAGGGACTATGGCTACACCTTC

v_call: TRBV7-2
j_call: TRBJ2-5
clone_size: .
d_call: .
cdr3_aa: CASLDVRVSETQYF
cdr3_nt: TGTGCCAGTTTGGATGTGAGGGTATCGGAGACCCAGTACTTC

v_call: TRBV4-1
j_call: TRBJ2-5
clone_size: .
d_call: TRBD2
cdr3_aa: CASSWSGGFGEQYF
cdr3_nt: TGCGCCAGCAGCTGGAGCGGGGGGTTCGGAGAGCAGTACTTC

v_call: TRBV7-9
j_call: TRBJ2-7
clone_size: .
d_call: .
cdr3_aa: CASSFVGPNSYEQYF
cdr3_nt: TGTGCCAGCAGCTTTGTGGGACCAAACTCCTACGAGCAGTACTTC

v_call: TRBV7-2
j_call: TRBJ2-3
clone_size: .
d_call: TRBD2
cdr3_aa: CASSPTSGIYRDTQYF
cdr3_nt: TGTGCCAGCAGCCCGACTAGCGGAATTTATAGAGATACGCAGTATTTT

v_call: TRBV6-5
j_call: TRBJ2-7
clone_size: few
d_call: .
cdr3_aa: CASSYGREQYF
cdr3_nt: TGTGCCAGCAGTTACGGGAGAGAGCAGTACTTC

v_call: TRBV28
j_call: TRBJ1-2
clone_size: many
d_call: .
cdr3_aa: CASSLQGRDGYTF
cdr3_nt: TGTGCCAGCAGTTTACAGGGTCGGGATGGCTACACCTTC

v_call: TRBV12-3/TRBV12-4
j_call: TRBJ2-3
clone_size: few
d_call: .
cdr3_aa: CASSETGADTDTQYF
cdr3_nt: TGTGCCAGCAGTGAGACGGGGGCTGACACAGATACGCAGTATTTT

v_call: TRBV7-8
j_call: TRBJ2-1
clone_size: .
d_call: .
cdr3_aa: CASSLNVDCNEQFF
cdr3_nt: TGTGCCAGCAGCTTAAACGTGGATTGCAATGAGCAGTTCTTC

v_call: TRBV2
j_call: TRBJ2-3
clone_size: .
d_call: .
cdr3_aa: CASRETGTPDTQYF
cdr3_nt: TGTGCCAGCAGGGAAACAGGGACCCCAGATACGCAGTATTTT

v_call: TRBV7-2
j_call: TRBJ2-5
clone_size: few
d_call: TRBD2
cdr3_aa: CASSLHERGGLTQYF
cdr3_nt: TGTGCCAGCAGCCTGCACGAGCGGGGGGGTTTGACCCAGTACTTC

v_call: TRBV5-1
j_call: TRBJ2-5
clone_size: .
d_call: TRBD1
cdr3_aa: CASSSPGGFDNEQYF
cdr3_nt: TGCGCCAGCAGCTCCCCAGGGGGCTTTGACAATGAGCAGTACTTC

v_call: TRBV7-9
j_call: TRBJ2-5
clone_size: few
d_call: .
cdr3_aa: CASIPLRGLQETQYF
cdr3_nt: TGTGCCAGCATCCCCTTGCGGGGACTCCAAGAGACCCAGTACTTC

v_call: TRBV29-1
j_call: TRBJ2-7
clone_size: .
d_call: TRBD2
cdr3_aa: CSVTSGRYYEQYF
cdr3_nt: TGCAGCGTGACTAGCGGGAGGTACTACGAGCAGTACTTC

v_call: TRBV7-3
j_call: TRBJ2-1
clone_size: .
d_call: .
cdr3_aa: CASSSRDFSSYNEQFF
cdr3_nt: TGTGCCAGCAGCTCCAGAGACTTTAGCTCCTACAATGAGCAGTTCTTC

v_call: TRBV9
j_call: TRBJ1-1
clone_size: .
d_call: .
cdr3_aa: CASSVGGGRMNTEAFF
cdr3_nt: TGTGCCAGCAGCGTGGGAGGGGGACGGATGAACACTGAAGCTTTCTTT

v_call: TRBV6-2/TRBV6-3
j_call: TRBJ1-2
clone_size: few
d_call: .
cdr3_aa: CASRPRSPGYTF
cdr3_nt: TGTGCCAGCAGGCCTCGCTCTCCGGGCTACACCTTC

v_call: TRBV20-1
j_call: TRBJ1-2
clone_size: .
d_call: .
cdr3_aa: CSARDPRGHYGYTF
cdr3_nt: TGCAGTGCTAGAGATCCTCGGGGTCACTATGGCTACACCTTC

v_call: TRBV7-8
j_call: TRBJ1-1
clone_size: many
d_call: .
cdr3_aa: CASSLISEAFF
cdr3_nt: TGTGCCAGCAGCCTCATATCTGAAGCTTTCTTT

v_call: TRBV7-2
j_call: TRBJ2-3
clone_size: few
d_call: .
cdr3_aa: CASSFLVDTQYF
cdr3_nt: TGTGCCAGCAGCTTTCTTGTAGATACGCAGTATTTT

v_call: TRBV20-1
j_call: TRBJ2-3
clone_size: few
d_call: TRBD1
cdr3_aa: CSAWDRGHTQYF
cdr3_nt: TGCAGTGCTTGGGACAGGGGACATACGCAGTATTTT

v_call: TRBV6-5
j_call: TRBJ2-1
clone_size: .
d_call: .
cdr3_aa: CASSHNPTGTPYNEQFF
cdr3_nt: TGTGCCAGCAGTCACAACCCAACCGGGACTCCCTACAATGAGCAGTTCTTC

v_call: TRBV7-2
j_call: TRBJ2-1
clone_size: few
d_call: .
cdr3_aa: CASSSYLSEQFF
cdr3_nt: TGTGCCAGCAGCTCCTACTTGTCTGAGCAGTTCTTC

v_call: TRBV27
j_call: TRBJ2-1
clone_size: .
d_call: TRBD2
cdr3_aa: CASSPGTSGGAFTYNEQFF
cdr3_nt: TGTGCCAGCAGCCCGGGGACTAGCGGGGGGGCTTTCACCTACAATGAGCAGTTCTTC

v_call: TRBV12-3/TRBV12-4
j_call: TRBJ2-2
clone_size: few
d_call: .
cdr3_aa: CASSLPQGAGELFF
cdr3_nt: TGTGCCAGCAGTTTACCACAGGGCGCCGGGGAGCTGTTTTTT

v_call: TRBV20-1
j_call: TRBJ1-2
clone_size: many
d_call: .
cdr3_aa: CSAGTPDYGYTF
cdr3_nt: TGCAGTGCCGGGACCCCGGACTATGGCTACACCTTC

v_call: TRBV7-9
j_call: TRBJ2-5
clone_size: .
d_call: .
cdr3_aa: CASSFESVGEQYF
cdr3_nt: TGTGCCAGCAGCTTTGAAAGTGTCGGTGAGCAGTACTTC

v_call: TRBV11-2
j_call: TRBJ1-2
clone_size: .
d_call: .
cdr3_aa: CASSLSGIGDYGYTF
cdr3_nt: TGTGCCAGCAGCTTATCCGGGATAGGAGACTATGGCTACACCTTC

v_call: TRBV11-2
j_call: TRBJ2-3
clone_size: few
d_call: TRBD2
cdr3_aa: CASSPQGGGALDTQYF
cdr3_nt: TGTGCCAGCAGCCCTCAGGGCGGGGGGGCCCTAGATACGCAGTATTTT

v_call: TRBV7-2
j_call: TRBJ2-1
clone_size: .
d_call: .
cdr3_aa: CASSLESMQFF
cdr3_nt: TGTGCCAGCAGCTTAGAGAGTATGCAGTTCTTC

v_call: TRBV7-3
j_call: TRBJ2-2
clone_size: once
d_call: .
cdr3_aa: CASSVSIVGELFF
cdr3_nt: TGTGCCAGCAGCGTAAGTATAGTCGGGGAGCTGTTTTTT

v_call: TRBV12-3/TRBV12-4
j_call: TRBJ2-3
clone_size: few
d_call: .
cdr3_aa: CASSLMGATDTQYF
cdr3_nt: TGTGCCAGCAGTTTAATGGGGGCCACAGATACGCAGTATTTT

v_call: TRBV6-2/TRBV6-3
j_call: TRBJ2-7
clone_size: few
d_call: .
cdr3_aa: CASSYRTTGNEQYF
cdr3_nt: TGTGCCAGCAGTTACCGGACTACAGGTAACGAGCAGTACTTC

v_call: TRBV4-1
j_call: TRBJ2-5
clone_size: few
d_call: TRBD1
cdr3_aa: CASSQGTGVEETQYF
cdr3_nt: TGCGCCAGCAGCCAGGGGACAGGGGTTGAAGAGACCCAGTACTTC

v_call: TRBV6-5
j_call: TRBJ1-5
clone_size: few
d_call: TRBD1
cdr3_aa: CASSYSNRGLQPQHF
cdr3_nt: TGTGCCAGCAGTTACTCGAACAGGGGTCTTCAGCCCCAGCATTTT

v_call: TRBV4-3
j_call: TRBJ2-3
clone_size: .
d_call: .
cdr3_aa: CASSQDPEGWAQYF
cdr3_nt: TGCGCCAGCAGCCAAGATCCGGAGGGCTGGGCGCAGTATTTT

v_call: TRBV27
j_call: TRBJ1-5
clone_size: few
d_call: .
cdr3_aa: CASSLSGRTNQPQHF
cdr3_nt: TGTGCCAGCAGTTTAAGTGGCAGGACCAATCAGCCCCAGCATTTT

v_call: TRBV7-9
j_call: TRBJ2-1
clone_size: .
d_call: TRBD1
cdr3_aa: CASSPPLDRAAYNEQFF
cdr3_nt: TGTGCCAGCAGCCCCCCCCTCGACAGGGCCGCTTACAATGAGCAGTTCTTC

v_call: TRBV9
j_call: TRBJ2-7
clone_size: .
d_call: .
cdr3_aa: CASSVGPGQTNYEQYF
cdr3_nt: TGTGCCAGCAGCGTAGGACCAGGACAGACGAATTACGAGCAGTACTTC

v_call: TRBV3-1
j_call: TRBJ1-2
clone_size: few
d_call: .
cdr3_aa: CASSQVGSSDFGYTF
cdr3_nt: TGTGCCAGCAGCCAAGTAGGTAGTTCGGACTTTGGCTACACCTTC

v_call: TRBV28
j_call: TRBJ2-7
clone_size: few
d_call: TRBD1
cdr3_aa: CASSFSLDRAGYEQYF
cdr3_nt: TGTGCCAGCAGTTTCTCTTTGGACAGGGCAGGTTACGAGCAGTACTTC

v_call: TRBV9
j_call: TRBJ2-1
clone_size: many
d_call: TRBD1
cdr3_aa: CASSVGQGSYNEQFF
cdr3_nt: TGCGCCAGCAGCGTCGGACAGGGAAGCTACAATGAGCAGTTCTTC

v_call: TRBV15
j_call: TRBJ1-2
clone_size: .
d_call: .
cdr3_aa: CATSPQSANYGYTF
cdr3_nt: TGTGCCACCAGTCCGCAGTCAGCTAACTATGGCTACACCTTC

v_call: TRBV5-6
j_call: TRBJ2-7
clone_size: .
d_call: .
cdr3_aa: CASSLMAASYEQYF
cdr3_nt: TGTGCCAGCAGCTTGATGGCAGCCTCGTACGAGCAGTACTTC

v_call: TRBV25-1
j_call: TRBJ2-7
clone_size: .
d_call: .
cdr3_aa: CASTVTTPYNEQYF
cdr3_nt: TGTGCCAGCACCGTGACTACCCCCTACAATGAGCAGTACTTC

v_call: TRBV20-1
j_call: TRBJ1-2
clone_size: few
d_call: .
cdr3_aa: CSARDPGESLNYGYTF
cdr3_nt: TGCAGTGCTAGAGATCCCGGAGAGAGCCTGAACTATGGCTACACCTTC

v_call: TRBV14
j_call: TRBJ1-1
clone_size: .
d_call: .
cdr3_aa: CASSQEQLATSEAFF
cdr3_nt: TGTGCCAGCAGCCAAGAACAACTCGCCACCTCTGAAGCTTTCTTT